Shown below are 8 T cell receptor beta chains from a single sample sequenced in a study of T cell responses to AZD1222 COVID-19 vaccine. Using immunoSEQ multiplex PCR, the repertoire was profiled, and TCRdb retains in-frame clones only, with some absent. The sample lists approximately 180,000 clones, about 93% occurring once. Sequencing used peripheral blood, obtained 28 days after the second dose of the MenACWY control vaccine. These receptors came from an adult who received the MenACWY meningococcal vaccine as a control.

This sequence joins TRBV19 and TRBJ1-3; the D gene is possibly TRBD1 (5 bases). Germline values: CDR1 LNHDA, CDR2 SQIVND (reference sequence). The CDR3 extends over 17 amino acids. V was clipped by 5 bases and J by 0 bases, with 17 bases between them. The DNA of the CDR3 is TGTGCCAGTAGTCCGGGACTCCCCGGATACTCTGGAAACACCATATATTTT. Translation: CASSPGLPGYSGNTIYF.

The V gene is TRBV18, the J gene TRBJ1-2, with D possibly matching TRBD1 (5 bases). The ends were cut back, 2 bases at V and 4 bases at J, with 8 bases in the middle. This CDR3 is 13 amino acids long. Germline V gene data show CDR1 as KGHSH and CDR2 as LQKENI. CDR3 nucleotide sequence: TGTGCCAGCTCACCAGGGGCAGGCTATGGCTACACCTTC. It encodes CASSPGAGYGYTF.

The chain joins TRBV9 to TRBJ1-6, with D perhaps TRBD1 (6 bases). V gave up 3 bases and J gave up 7 bases, with 11 bases separating them. CDR3 length equals 14 residues. CDR1 and CDR2 from the germline V gene are SGDLS and YYNGEE. The DNA of the CDR3 is TGTGCCAGCAGCGCGGACAGAATGAATTCACCCCTCCACTTT. It specifies CASSADRMNSPLHF.

The V call is TRBV2, the J call TRBJ1-5; 8 bases agree with TRBD1. Germline V lookup: CDR1 SNHLY, CDR2 FYNNEI. This CDR3 has 15 residues. The J segment lost 3 bases and the V segment lost 6 bases, leaving 7 bases of the junction unmatched. CDR3 residues: CASSAPTGVNQPQHF. CDR3 nucleotide sequence: TGTGCCAGCAGCGCTCCGACAGGGGTCAATCAGCCCCAGCATTTT. The full variable domain, with the rest looked up from reference TRBV2 and TRBJ1-5, is EPEVTQTPSHQVTQMGQEVILRCVPISNHLYFYWYRQILGQKVEFLVSFYNNEISEKSEIFDDQFSVERPDGSNFTLKIRSTKLEDSAMYFCASSAPTGVNQPQHFGDGTRLSIL.

The rearrangement links TRBV11-2 to TRBJ1-1; a weak D match, TRBD1 (5 bases). Germline assignment: CDR1 SGHAT and CDR2 FQNNGV. Trimming stripped 6 bases from V and 1 base from J, with 15 bases between. This CDR3 spans 15 amino acids. CDR3 loop: CASRHPGQGNTEAFF. CDR3 DNA sequence: TGTGCCAGCAGACACCCCGGGCAGGGGAACACTGAAGCTTTCTTT.

This chain uses TRBV6-5 with TRBJ1-1; D remains ambiguous. Trimming left V 4 bases short and J 0 bases short, with 9 bases between. The germline CDR1 and CDR2 sequences are MNHEY and SVGAGI. The CDR3 runs 14 residues. Written as DNA, the CDR3 is TGTGCCAGCAGTTCGAATACCCTGAACACTGAAGCTTTCTTT. It encodes CASSSNTLNTEAFF.

The chain employs TRBV21-1 and TRBJ1-5. TRBV21-1 is recorded as a pseudogene. The CDR3 covers 13 residues. The CDR3 reads CASSKEGGQPQHF. CDR3 coding DNA: TGTGCCAGCAGCAAAGAAGGGGGGCAGCCCCAGCATTTT.

The V and J genes are TRBV6-5 and TRBJ2-3; no firm D call. V was shortened by 0 bases and J by 2 bases, with 9 bases between the two germline ends. CDR1 is MNHEY and CDR2 is SVGAGI in the germline V gene. The CDR3 loop spans 15 amino acids. The CDR3 protein is CASSYSSTLTDTQYF. The DNA of the CDR3 is TGTGCCAGCAGTTACTCGTCCACACTCACAGATACGCAGTATTTT.